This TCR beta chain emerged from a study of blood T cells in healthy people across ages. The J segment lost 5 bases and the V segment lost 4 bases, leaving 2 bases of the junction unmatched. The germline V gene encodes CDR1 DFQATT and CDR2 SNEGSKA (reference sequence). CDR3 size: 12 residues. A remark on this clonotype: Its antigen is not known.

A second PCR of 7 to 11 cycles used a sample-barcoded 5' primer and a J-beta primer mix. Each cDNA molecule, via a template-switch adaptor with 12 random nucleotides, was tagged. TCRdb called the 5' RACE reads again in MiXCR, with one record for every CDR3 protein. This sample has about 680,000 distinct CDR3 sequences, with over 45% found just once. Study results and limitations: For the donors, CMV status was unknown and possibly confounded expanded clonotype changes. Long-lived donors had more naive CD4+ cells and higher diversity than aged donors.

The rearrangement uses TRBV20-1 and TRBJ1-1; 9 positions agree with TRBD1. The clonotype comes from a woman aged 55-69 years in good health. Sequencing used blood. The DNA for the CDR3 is TGCAGTGCTACTGACAGGGGGACTGAAGCTTTCTTT. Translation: CSATDRGTEAFF.